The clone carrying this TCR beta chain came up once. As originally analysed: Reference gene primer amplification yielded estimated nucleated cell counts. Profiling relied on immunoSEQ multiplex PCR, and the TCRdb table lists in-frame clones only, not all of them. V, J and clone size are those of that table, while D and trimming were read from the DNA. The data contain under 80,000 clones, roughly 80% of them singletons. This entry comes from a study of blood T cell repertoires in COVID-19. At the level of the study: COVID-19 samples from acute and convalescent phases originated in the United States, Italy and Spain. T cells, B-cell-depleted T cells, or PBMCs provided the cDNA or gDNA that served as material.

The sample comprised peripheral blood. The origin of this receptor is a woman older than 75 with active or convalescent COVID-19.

CDR3 nucleotides: TGTGCCAGCAGCGTTACCGGGACAGGGGGTCAGCCCCAGCATTTT. This codes for CASSVTGTGGQPQHF. The gene calls are TRBV7-2 and TRBJ1-5; 11 bases are shared with TRBD1. CDR1 is SGHTA, CDR2 FQGNSA, per germline. The CDR3 extends over 15 amino acids. V dropped 5 bases and J dropped 6; count of bases not matched to a gene: 6.